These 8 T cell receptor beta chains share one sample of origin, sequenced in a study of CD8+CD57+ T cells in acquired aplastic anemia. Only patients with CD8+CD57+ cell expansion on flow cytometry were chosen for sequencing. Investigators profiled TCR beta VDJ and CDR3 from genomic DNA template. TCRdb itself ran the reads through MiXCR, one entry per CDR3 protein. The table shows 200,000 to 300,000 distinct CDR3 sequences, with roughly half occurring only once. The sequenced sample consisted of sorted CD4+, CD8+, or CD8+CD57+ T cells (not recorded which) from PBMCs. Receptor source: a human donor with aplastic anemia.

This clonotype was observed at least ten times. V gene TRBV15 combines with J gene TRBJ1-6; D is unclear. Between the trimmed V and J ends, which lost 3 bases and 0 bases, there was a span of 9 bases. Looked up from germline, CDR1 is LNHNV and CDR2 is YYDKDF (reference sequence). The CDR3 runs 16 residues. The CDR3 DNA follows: TGTGCCACCAGCAGCGCGGAGAGCTCCTATAATTCACCCCTCCACTTT. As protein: CATSSAESSYNSPLHF. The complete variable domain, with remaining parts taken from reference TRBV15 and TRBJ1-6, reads DAMVIQNPRYQVTQFGKPVTLSCSQTLNHNVMYWYQQKSSQAPKLLFHYYDKDFNNEADTPDNFQSRRPNTSFCFLDIRSPGLGDTAMYLCATSSAESSYNSPLHFGNGTRLTVT.

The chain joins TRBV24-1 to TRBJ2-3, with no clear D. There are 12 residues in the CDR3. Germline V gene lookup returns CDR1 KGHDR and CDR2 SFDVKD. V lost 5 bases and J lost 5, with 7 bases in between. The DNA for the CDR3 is TGTGCCACCAGTGCTGGTGGAGATACGCAGTATTTT. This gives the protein CATSAGGDTQYF.

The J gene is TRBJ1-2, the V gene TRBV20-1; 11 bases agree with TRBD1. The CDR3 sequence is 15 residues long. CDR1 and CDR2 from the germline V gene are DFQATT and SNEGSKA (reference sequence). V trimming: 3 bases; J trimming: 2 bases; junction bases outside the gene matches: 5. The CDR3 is CSARGTGGGNYGYTF. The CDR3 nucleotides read TGCAGTGCTAGGGGGACAGGGGGTGGGAACTATGGCTACACCTTC.

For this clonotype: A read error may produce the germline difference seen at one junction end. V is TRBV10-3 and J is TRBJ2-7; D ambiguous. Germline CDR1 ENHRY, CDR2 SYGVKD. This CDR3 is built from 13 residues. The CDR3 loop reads CASSYETTYEQYF. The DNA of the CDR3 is TGTGCCAGCAGTTACGAGACGACCTACGAGCAGTACTTC.

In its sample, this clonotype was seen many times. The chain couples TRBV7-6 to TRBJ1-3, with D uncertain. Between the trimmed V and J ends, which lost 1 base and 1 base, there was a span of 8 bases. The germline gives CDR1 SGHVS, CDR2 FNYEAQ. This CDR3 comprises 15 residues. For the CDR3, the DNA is TGTGCCAGCAGCTTAGGGAGCGGTTCTGGAAACACCATATATTTT. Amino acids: CASSLGSGSGNTIYF.

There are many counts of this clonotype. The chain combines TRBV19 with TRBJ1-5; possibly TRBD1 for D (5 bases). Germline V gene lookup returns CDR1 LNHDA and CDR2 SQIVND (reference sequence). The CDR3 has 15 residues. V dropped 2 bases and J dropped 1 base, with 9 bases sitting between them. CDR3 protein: CASSITRQSNQPQHF. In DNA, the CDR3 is TGTGCCAGTAGTATAACCCGACAGAGCAATCAGCCCCAGCATTTT.

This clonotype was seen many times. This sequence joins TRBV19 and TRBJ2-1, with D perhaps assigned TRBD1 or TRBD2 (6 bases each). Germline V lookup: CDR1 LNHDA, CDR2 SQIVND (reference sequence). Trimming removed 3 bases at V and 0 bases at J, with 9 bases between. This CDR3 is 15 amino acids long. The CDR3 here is CASSIGGGSYNEQFF. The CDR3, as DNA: TGTGCCAGTAGTATCGGGGGCGGCTCCTACAATGAGCAGTTCTTC.

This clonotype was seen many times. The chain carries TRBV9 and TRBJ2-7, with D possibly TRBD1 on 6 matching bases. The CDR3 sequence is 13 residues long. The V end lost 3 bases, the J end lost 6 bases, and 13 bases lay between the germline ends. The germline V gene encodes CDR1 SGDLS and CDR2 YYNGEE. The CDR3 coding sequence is TGTGCCAGCAGCGGGGGACACCCCGCCGAGCAGTACTTC. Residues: CASSGGHPAEQYF.